The entry below describes one T cell receptor (beta chain). The antigen it binds to is not known. Per-base quality was not reported, and no clone a single base away is much larger than it. Each collaborating institution followed its own protocols to collect whole blood in K2EDTA tubes. Collaborator samples were shipped for TCRbeta analysis as frozen whole blood, isolated PBMCs, or DNA extracted from either sample type. This entry is derived from a study of blood T cell repertoires in COVID-19 (dated by TCRdb to between 2020 and 2021). Broadly, across the study: Collaborator samples came from the United States, Italy and Spain and covered acute and convalescent phases of COVID-19. Samples came from the ongoing ImmuneRACE study (first 160 participants) plus 1,254 subjects from 6 global collaborators. The repertoires were released in a freely available public database meant as a resource for research on the immune response to SARS-CoV-2. A de-identified subject ID, COVID-19 status, age in years and sex were almost always included in the sample metadata. Where available, HLA class I and class II types were obtained from metadata supplied by the sample provider rather than from assay-based typing. Deeply sampled blood TCRbeta repertoires from subjects exposed to, actively infected with, or recovered from COVID-19 were included in the dataset. The material from the prospective study consisted of cDNA or gDNA derived from T cells, B-cell-depleted T cells, or PBMCs.

Broader findings and caveats from the paper: The amount of clinical and demographic metadata varied by source and participant and was provided uncurated.

The immunoSEQ Assay, a bias-controlled multiplex PCR, was used to amplify TCRbeta CDR3 regions from genomic DNA. As for the original processing: Nucleated cell counts per sample were estimated from amplification of reference gene primers within the assay. To quantify the absolute abundance of each unique TCRbeta CDR3 rearrangement, sequence reads were collapsed and filtered. For each sample, productive Simpson clonality was calculated as the square root of Simpson's diversity index across productive rearrangements. TCRdb took over this immuneACCESS table, retaining in-frame rearrangements with V and J assigned. Such tables are incomplete; in checked studies, under half of the missing clones stem from an unresolved V gene, and the remainder is unexplained. V, J and clone size reflect that table, while D and trimming were determined from the DNA. The sample includes approximately 140,000 clones, with roughly 87% observed a single time. The biggest ten clones account for approximately 4.1% of the sample.

As encoded in the germline V gene (reference sequence), CDR1 is GTSNPN while CDR2 is SVGIG. Cut back by 5 bases and 0 bases, the V and J ends lie 11 bases apart. The CDR3 spans 14 residues, from the cysteine through the phenylalanine. Just CDR3 DNA is preserved here, 42 bases in frame from base 1. The chain employs TRBV30 and TRBJ1-3; no confident D gene assignment can be made. The TCR was taken from a woman aged 60-70 years with active or convalescent COVID-19. Material: peripheral blood. CDR3 protein: CAWEGGFSGNTIYF. The nucleotide sequence is TGTGCCTGGGAGGGAGGGTTCTCTGGAAACACCATATATTTT.